These 22 T cell receptor beta chains originate from one sample sequenced in a study of blood T cell repertoires in COVID-19. Measured with immunoSEQ multiplex PCR; TCRdb has only the in-frame clones, and not every one. The data hold around 150,000 clones, with approximately 80% observed a single time. Sequencing was carried out using peripheral blood. These receptor sequences come from a man aged 45-60 years with acute or convalescent COVID-19.

This clone was counted once. The chain combines TRBV29-1 with TRBJ2-4; D is ambiguous. The CDR3 sequence is 15 residues long. Between the trimmed V and J ends, which lost 7 bases and 0 bases, there was a span of 16 bases. Germline V CDR1 and CDR2: SQVTM, ANQGSEA. This CDR3 is CSAGESKLAKNIQYF. The CDR3 coding sequence is TGCAGCGCAGGCGAAAGTAAACTAGCCAAAAACATTCAGTACTTC.

V gene TRBV5-5 combines with J gene TRBJ1-2, with TRBD1 identical over 9 bases. V trimming: 0 bases; J trimming: 4 bases; junction bases outside the gene matches: 4. The CDR3 has 15 residues. Germline V gene sequence: CDR1 SGHKS, CDR2 YYEKEE (reference sequence). CDR3 coding DNA: TGTGCCAGCAGCTTGGAGGACAGGGGCGTCTATGGCTACACCTTC. Translation: CASSLEDRGVYGYTF.

The J gene is TRBJ2-7, the V gene TRBV5-1; D not resolved. The V gene's germline CDR1 is SGHRS and CDR2 YFSETQ. Trimming removed 2 bases at V and 0 bases at J, with 9 bases between. This CDR3 has 14 residues. This CDR3 reads CASSFLTGSYEQYF. DNA for the CDR3: TGCGCCAGCAGCTTCCTAACTGGCTCCTACGAGCAGTACTTC.

V usage is TRBV19 and J usage is TRBJ2-2, with D hard to call. V was clipped by 3 bases and J by 8 bases, with 7 bases between them. CDR3 size: 12 residues. Looked up from germline, CDR1 is LNHDA and CDR2 is SQIVND (reference sequence). The CDR3 reads CASSIGWGELFF. The CDR3 DNA reads TGTGCCAGTAGTATCGGTTGGGGGGAGCTGTTTTTT.

This clone was recorded once. The J gene is TRBJ1-1, the V gene TRBV3-1 (or the pseudogene TRBV3-2), with no clear D. This CDR3 has 14 residues. The ends were cut back, 7 bases at V and 1 base at J, with 13 bases in the middle. CDR1 is LGHDT and CDR2 is YNNKEL in the germline V gene (reference sequence). CDR3 nucleotide sequence: TGTGCCAGCACTAACTTCGGGGAGAACACTGAAGCTTTCTTT. Translating it yields CASTNFGENTEAFF.

This chain links TRBV18 with TRBJ2-7; TRBD1 matches at 8 bases. Unmatched junction bases numbered 4, after V lost 3 bases and J lost 6 bases. Germline CDR1 KGHSH, CDR2 LQKENI. This CDR3 comprises 13 residues. Written as DNA, the CDR3 is TGTGCCAGCTCACCCCAACAGGGGGGCGAGCAGTACGTC. This sequence encodes CASSPQQGGEQYV.

This chain links TRBV24-1 with TRBJ2-7; TRBD1 matches 8 bases. V trimming: 0 bases; J trimming: 3 bases; junction bases outside the gene matches: 9. CDR3 size: 17 residues. CDR1 and CDR2 from the germline V gene are KGHDR and SFDVKD. CDR3: CATSDLDAGQEYYEQYF. In nucleotides, the CDR3 is TGTGCCACCAGTGATTTGGACGCGGGACAGGAATACTACGAGCAGTACTTC.

The rearrangement joins TRBV18 to TRBJ1-5; D might be TRBD1 (5 bases). The germline V and J ends were trimmed by 2 bases and 2 bases, with 10 bases remaining between them. The CDR3 has 15 amino acids. The germline CDR1 and CDR2 sequences are KGHSH and LQKENI. The CDR3: CASSPGAQGNQPQHF. CDR3 nucleotides: TGTGCCAGCTCACCAGGGGCGCAGGGCAATCAGCCCCAGCATTTT.

In its sample, this clone was seen many times. The V call is TRBV12-3 or TRBV12-4, the J call TRBJ1-1; a possible D gene is TRBD1 (6 bases). V shed 4 bases and J shed 9 bases, with 12 bases lying between them. This CDR3 is built from 12 residues. This chain's CDR3 is CASSSGQRQAFF. As DNA, the CDR3 is TGTGCCAGCAGTTCAGGACAGCGTCAAGCTTTCTTT.

The chain has TRBV6-5 and TRBJ2-5, with 11 positions matching TRBD2. V was clipped by 7 bases and J by 5 bases; unmatched bases: 6. The CDR3 runs 14 residues. Germline values: CDR1 MNHEY, CDR2 SVGAGI. Here the CDR3 DNA reads TGTGCCAGCAACCTAGCGGGGGGACGGGAGACCCAGTACTTC. Translating gives CASNLAGGRETQYF.

This clone has just one count. The V gene is TRBV5-6, the J gene TRBJ1-2; D ambiguous. Germline V lookup: CDR1 SGHDT, CDR2 YYEEEE. Trimming took off 0 bases at V and 2 bases at J, with 8 bases between the two ends. The CDR3 sequence is 14 residues long. The CDR3 bases are TGTGCCAGCAGCTTGGGGCGGGGAAACTATGGCTACACCTTC. It yields the protein CASSLGRGNYGYTF.

This rearrangement joins TRBV6-1 to TRBJ2-1, with TRBD1 matching over 9 bases. CDR1 and CDR2 (germline): MNHNS, SASEGT. There are 15 residues in the CDR3. V was pared by 3 bases and J by 7 bases, with 7 bases of the junction left unmatched. The CDR3, as DNA: TGTGCCAGCAGTGAGTCACAGGGGGCGTATAATGAGCAGTTCTTC. It yields the protein CASSESQGAYNEQFF.

The J gene is TRBJ1-4, the V gene TRBV27, with 8 bases aligning to TRBD1. V lost 4 bases and J lost 7; bases outside the gene matches: 5. The CDR3 is 14 amino acids. Germline lookup yields CDR1 MNHEY and CDR2 SMNVEV (reference sequence). CDR3 protein: CASSSRTGSEKLFF. For the CDR3, the DNA is TGTGCCAGCAGTTCTCGGACAGGGAGTGAAAAACTGTTTTTT.

V is TRBV29-1 and J is TRBJ2-4, with D perhaps TRBD1 (6 bases). The V gene's germline CDR1 is SQVTM and CDR2 ANQGSEA. The V gene lost 7 bases and the J gene lost 5 bases, with 18 bases spanning the gap. The CDR3 sequence is 14 residues long. The CDR3, as DNA: TGCAGCGCCGATGGGGGCTCTACCCAAAACATTCAGTACTTC. This codes for CSADGGSTQNIQYF. The complete variable domain, with remaining parts taken from reference TRBV29-1 and TRBJ2-4, reads SAVISQKPSRDICQRGTSLTIQCQVDSQVTMMFWYRQQPGQSLTLIATANQGSEATYESGFVIDKFPISRPNLTFSTLTVSNMSPEDSSIYLCSADGGSTQNIQYFGAGTRLSVL.

The rearrangement uses TRBV5-1 and TRBJ2-7; TRBD2 aligns across 9 bases. Trimming at V came to 0 bases and at J to 5 bases, leaving 9 bases not matched to a gene. Germline values: CDR1 SGHRS, CDR2 YFSETQ. The CDR3 extends over 16 amino acids. The CDR3 coding sequence is TGCGCCAGCAGCTTGGGGCGCAGCGGGGGGTATCACGAGCAGTACTTC. Residues: CASSLGRSGGYHEQYF.

The gene calls are TRBV18 and TRBJ1-5; possible D gene TRBD1, 6 bases. Germline assignment: CDR1 KGHSH and CDR2 LQKENI. The germline V and J ends were trimmed by 2 bases and 7 bases, with 9 bases remaining between them. This CDR3 spans 13 amino acids. CDR3 sequence reads: CASSPEQGQPQHF. In DNA, the CDR3 is TGTGCCAGCTCACCAGAACAGGGCCAGCCCCAGCATTTT.

This chain links TRBV5-6 with TRBJ1-2; D may be TRBD1 (6 bases). V lost 2 bases and J lost 4, with 9 bases in between. The CDR3 has 13 residues. Per the germline V gene, CDR1 is SGHDT and CDR2 is YYEEEE. The CDR3 region has the DNA TGTGCCAGCAGCTTAGGGGGTAGCTATGGCTACACCTTC. It translates to CASSLGGSYGYTF. The variable domain in full, with the rest retrieved from reference TRBV5-6 and TRBJ1-2, is DAGVTQSPTHLIKTRGQQVTLRCSPKSGHDTVSWYQQALGQGPQFIFQYYEEEERQRGNFPDRFSGHQFPNYSSELNVNALLLGDSALYLCASSLGGSYGYTFGSGTRLTVV.

The rearrangement links TRBV19 to TRBJ2-2; a weak D match, TRBD1 (5 bases). The CDR3 loop spans 14 amino acids. In germline, CDR1 is LNHDA, CDR2 SQIVND (reference sequence). V shed 4 bases and J shed 4 bases, with 10 bases lying between them. This chain's CDR3 is CASSTGLSTGELFF. CDR3 nucleotide sequence: TGTGCCAGTAGTACAGGGTTGAGCACCGGGGAGCTGTTTTTT.

V is TRBV6-5 and J is TRBJ2-1, with 7 bases fitting TRBD2. The germline V gene encodes CDR1 MNHEY and CDR2 SVGAGI. The CDR3 has 14 amino acids. Trimming at V came to 4 bases and at J to 7 bases, leaving 7 bases not matched to a gene. CDR3 region: CASSWGPGGNEQFF. In DNA form, the CDR3 reads TGTGCCAGCAGTTGGGGCCCGGGGGGAAATGAGCAGTTCTTC.

Regarding this clone: This sample includes further DNA sequences coding for the same CDR3. This rearrangement joins TRBV14 to TRBJ2-7, with 7 positions matching TRBD1. The J segment lost 3 bases and the V segment lost 4 bases, leaving 0 bases of the junction unmatched. The CDR3 consists of 12 residues. CDR1 is SGHDN, CDR2 FVKESK, per germline. CDR3 sequence reads: CASSRDSYEQYF. For the CDR3, the DNA is TGTGCCAGCAGCCGGGACAGCTACGAGCAGTACTTC. The full variable domain, rest sourced from reference TRBV14 and TRBJ2-7, is EAGVTQFPSHSVIEKGQTVTLRCDPISGHDNLYWYRRVMGKEIKFLLHFVKESKQDESGMPNNRFLAERTGGTYSTLKVQPAELEDSGVYFCASSRDSYEQYFGPGTRLTVT.

The chain links TRBV10-3 to TRBJ1-6; no clear D gene. Deletions cut 3 bases from V and 4 bases from J, with 7 bases between. Per the germline V gene, CDR1 is ENHRY and CDR2 is SYGVKD. The CDR3 spans 14 residues. The DNA of the CDR3 is TGTGCCATCAGTGATACCGGGTATAATTCACCCCTCCACTTT. Its protein product is CAISDTGYNSPLHF.

This clone has only a few counts. The chain recombines TRBV5-5 with TRBJ1-3; no reliable D call. Germline assignment: CDR1 SGHKS and CDR2 YYEKEE (reference sequence). The CDR3 loop spans 15 amino acids. Trimming pared 0 bases from V and 0 bases from J, leaving 7 bases between. CDR3 loop: CASSLDGSSGNTIYF. CDR3 DNA: TGTGCCAGCAGCTTGGATGGCAGCTCTGGAAACACCATATATTTT. Drawing the rest from reference TRBV5-5 and TRBJ1-3, the complete variable domain is DAGVTQSPTHLIKTRGQQVTLRCSPISGHKSVSWYQQVLGQGPQFIFQYYEKEERGRGNFPDRFSARQFPNYSSELNVNALLLGDSALYLCASSLDGSSGNTIYFGEGSWLTVV.